The 28 T cell receptor beta chains listed next were all sequenced from one sample in a study of CD8+CD57+ T cells in acquired aplastic anemia. Genomic DNA provided the template from which TCR beta VDJ and CDR3 profiles were obtained. TCRdb reanalysed the reads using MiXCR and keeps one entry per CDR3 protein. The sample consists of approximately 270,000 distinct CDR3 sequences, around 60% of them appearing once. Sequencing was performed on sorted CD4+, CD8+, or CD8+CD57+ T cells (not recorded which) from PBMCs. The receptors originated from a human donor with severe aplastic anemia or a healthy control (not recorded which).

This chain joins TRBV9 and TRBJ1-1; D gene uncertain. The CDR3 length is 14 residues. The germline V gene has CDR1 SGDLS and CDR2 YYNGEE. Trimming shortened V by 4 bases and J by 6 bases, and 16 bases separated the two germline ends. The CDR3, as DNA: TGTGCCAGCAGCCATTTGGCCCTGGGCCCTGAAGCTTTCTTT. Its translation: CASSHLALGPEAFF.

The sample holds many counts of this clonotype. The genes are TRBV20-1 and TRBJ1-6; D is uncertain. The V and J ends lost 0 bases and 2 bases respectively, with 11 bases between them. Per germline, CDR1 DFQATT and CDR2 SNEGSKA (reference sequence). CDR3 length: 16 residues. Here the CDR3 DNA reads TGCAGTGCTAGAGATAGCCGCCACCCCTATAATTCACCCCTCCACTTT. Translating gives CSARDSRHPYNSPLHF.

The CDR3 coding sequence is TGTGCCAGTAGTATTGGGGACAGGGGACTTCTGGGGGGCGGCTACACCTTC. This encodes CASSIGDRGLLGGGYTF. This chain joins TRBV19 and TRBJ1-2, with TRBD1 identical over 10 bases. CDR3 length equals 17 residues. After removal of 3 bases from V and 8 bases from J, the junction contained 15 bases not matched to a gene. Germline loops: CDR1 LNHDA, CDR2 SQIVND (reference sequence). The full variable domain, rest sourced from reference TRBV19 and TRBJ1-2, is DGGITQSPKYLFRKEGQNVTLSCEQNLNHDAMYWYRQDPGQGLRLIYYSQIVNDFQKGDIAEGYSVSREKKESFPLTVTSAQKNPTAFYLCASSIGDRGLLGGGYTFGSGTRLTVV.

The rearrangement joins TRBV7-9 to TRBJ2-2, with 7 positions matching TRBD1. Per germline, CDR1 SEHNR and CDR2 FQNEAQ (reference sequence). This CDR3 has 13 amino acids. The ends lost 5 bases at V and 6 bases at J; junction bases unmatched: 3. The CDR3 region has the DNA TGTGCCAGCAGCGTCACAGGGGCCGGGGAGCTGTTTTTT. Its protein product is CASSVTGAGELFF. Variable domain in full (rest from reference TRBV7-9 and TRBJ2-2): DTGVSQNPRHKITKRGQNVTFRCDPISEHNRLYWYRQTLGQGPEFLTYFQNEAQLEKSRLLSDRFSAERPKGSFSTLEIQRTEQGDSAMYLCASSVTGAGELFFGEGSRLTVL.

This clonotype has a count of ten or more. V usage is TRBV5-1 and J usage is TRBJ2-1; 10 positions match TRBD2. The CDR3 is made up of 15 amino acids. CDR1 is SGHRS and CDR2 is YFSETQ in the germline V gene. The junction had 6 bases not matched to a gene; V was cut back by 1 base and J by 8 bases. This CDR3 reads CASSLRLAGVDEQFF. The CDR3 nucleotides are TGCGCCAGCAGCTTGCGTCTAGCGGGGGTCGATGAGCAGTTCTTC.

The chain links TRBV27 to TRBJ1-6; possibly TRBD1 for D (5 bases). Germline CDR1 is MNHEY and CDR2 is SMNVEV (reference sequence). V was trimmed by 5 bases and J by 10 bases, leaving 12 bases between them. The CDR3 has 13 amino acids. The CDR3 sequence: CASSPGVGSPLHF. The CDR3 nucleotides are TGTGCCAGCAGTCCGGGGGTCGGCTCACCCCTCCACTTT.

This clonotype was detected many times. The chain is built from TRBV19 and TRBJ2-5; 12 bases map to TRBD2. The junction had 6 bases not matched to a gene; V was cut back by 5 bases and J by 2 bases. In germline, CDR1 is LNHDA, CDR2 SQIVND (reference sequence). This CDR3 contains 16 residues. CDR3 coding DNA: TGTGCCAGTAGTCCAAAGACTAGCGGGGGACAAGAGACCCAGTACTTC. It is translated as CASSPKTSGGQETQYF. The full variable domain, in which reference TRBV19 and TRBJ2-5 provide the parts outside the CDR3, is DGGITQSPKYLFRKEGQNVTLSCEQNLNHDAMYWYRQDPGQGLRLIYYSQIVNDFQKGDIAEGYSVSREKKESFPLTVTSAQKNPTAFYLCASSPKTSGGQETQYFGPGTRLLVL.

The V call is TRBV7-2, the J call TRBJ2-3, with D hard to call. V was trimmed by 1 base and J by 6 bases, leaving 14 bases between them. The CDR3 extends over 15 amino acids. CDR1 SGHTA and CDR2 FQGNSA come from the germline V gene. The CDR3 sequence is CASSLERARRDTQYF. CDR3 DNA: TGTGCCAGCAGCTTAGAACGGGCCCGCCGGGATACGCAGTATTTT.

This clonotype was recorded once. The V and J genes are TRBV7-3 and TRBJ2-5; D remains ambiguous. V shed 2 bases and J shed 2 bases, with 12 bases lying between them. The CDR3 totals 15 residues. CDR1 is SGHTA, CDR2 FQGTGA, per germline. The CDR3 DNA sequence: TGTGCCAGCAGCTTACATGGACCTATACAAGAGACCCAGTACTTC. This encodes CASSLHGPIQETQYF.

The chain couples TRBV24-1 to TRBJ2-7, with 9 bases identical to TRBD1. Germline CDR1 KGHDR, CDR2 SFDVKD. Trimming removed 0 bases from V and 4 bases from J; junction bases left unmatched: 6. The CDR3 spans 16 residues. The CDR3 spells CATSDLYRGHLYEQYF. Here the CDR3 DNA reads TGTGCCACCAGTGATTTGTACAGGGGGCATTTATACGAGCAGTACTTC.

The CDR3 region is CASSIDYQPQHF. As DNA, the CDR3 is TGTGCCAGTAGTATAGATTATCAGCCCCAGCATTTT. The chain recombines TRBV19 with TRBJ1-5; D call uncertain. This CDR3 is built from 12 residues. The germline CDR1 and CDR2 sequences are LNHDA and SQIVND (reference sequence). The V end lost 0 bases, the J end lost 5 bases, and 2 bases lay between the germline ends.

The chain uses TRBV7-2 and TRBJ1-3; D unclear. Looked up from germline, CDR1 is SGHTA and CDR2 is FQGNSA. This CDR3 comprises 14 residues. V lost 5 bases to trimming and J lost 1 base, with 9 bases between them. CDR3 amino acids: CASSPRRSGNTIYF. CDR3 coding DNA: TGTGCCAGCAGCCCGAGACGATCTGGAAACACCATATATTTT.

This clonotype has a single count. The genes are TRBV27 and TRBJ2-3, with 16 bases identical to TRBD2. Unmatched junction bases numbered 4, after V lost 5 bases and J lost 2 bases. Germline lookup yields CDR1 MNHEY and CDR2 SMNVEV (reference sequence). The CDR3 has 17 residues. DNA of the CDR3: TGTGCCAGCAGTATGGGACTAGCGGGGGGGCCCACAGATACGCAGTATTTT. This gives the protein CASSMGLAGGPTDTQYF.

V and J are TRBV15 and TRBJ2-5; D possibly uses TRBD1 or TRBD2 (5 bases each). Trimming cost V 5 bases and J 9 bases, with 19 bases left between them. CDR1 LNHNV and CDR2 YYDKDF come from the germline V gene (reference sequence). CDR3 length: 14 amino acids. CDR3 nucleotide sequence: TGTGCCACCAGCGTCCGGACGGAGCTGGGGGCCCAGTACTTC. This sequence encodes CATSVRTELGAQYF.

V and J are TRBV10-3 and TRBJ2-5; D gene unclear. Germline V CDR1 and CDR2: ENHRY, SYGVKD. The CDR3 covers 12 residues. V dropped 10 bases and J dropped 4 bases, with 13 bases sitting between them. The DNA of the CDR3 is TGTGCCACGAGTAGGGTAGGAGAGACCCAGTACTTC. Protein: CATSRVGETQYF.

This clonotype was observed a single time. The gene calls are TRBV19 and TRBJ1-5, with D perhaps TRBD1 (5 bases). Germline V gene data show CDR1 as LNHDA and CDR2 as SQIVND (reference sequence). The V and J ends lost 8 bases and 6 bases respectively, with 20 bases between them. The CDR3 is 15 amino acids. CDR3 in DNA: TGTGCCAGTGGGGCTCCCAGGGCTGGCATTCAGCCCCAGCATTTT. Translated: CASGAPRAGIQPQHF.

The chain uses TRBV20-1 and TRBJ1-3; no reliable D call. Deletions cut 3 bases from V and 0 bases from J, with 9 bases between. The CDR3 runs 14 residues. Germline V lookup: CDR1 DFQATT, CDR2 SNEGSKA (reference sequence). The CDR3 DNA reads as TGCAGTGCTAGTGATCGACACTCTGGAAACACCATATATTTT. Translated: CSASDRHSGNTIYF.

V is TRBV24-1 and J is TRBJ2-7; D might be TRBD1 or TRBD2, each matching 5 bases. CDR1 and CDR2 (germline): KGHDR, SFDVKD. The germline V and J ends were trimmed by 5 bases and 2 bases, with 9 bases remaining between them. CDR3 length: 13 amino acids. The CDR3 reads CATSVGGTYEQYF. The DNA for the CDR3 is TGTGCCACCAGTGTTGGGGGAACCTACGAGCAGTACTTC.

On this clonotype: Mismatch with germline at one junction end may stem from a read error. This chain joins TRBV28 and TRBJ1-2, with D unclear. CDR3 length equals 12 residues. Germline-derived CDR1 and CDR2 are MDHEN and SYDVKM. The CDR3 DNA is TGTGCCAACAGTTTAAGTTCCTATGGCTACACCTTC. This gives the protein CANSLSSYGYTF.

Concerning this clonotype: At one end, the junction sequence differs from germline, possibly due to a read error. This chain connects TRBV7-3 to TRBJ1-1; perhaps TRBD1 as D (5 bases). CDR1 SGHTA and CDR2 FQGTGA come from the germline V gene. The length of the CDR3 is 13 residues. As DNA, the CDR3 is TGTGCTAGCAGCTTCTCCCCCGGGGCTGGAGCTTCCTTT. This gives the protein CASSFSPGAGASF.

This clonotype appeared once. The V gene is TRBV11-1, the J gene TRBJ1-2; D remains unclear. Germline loops: CDR1 SGHAT, CDR2 FQDESV (reference sequence). This CDR3 contains 15 residues. V dropped 3 bases and J dropped 2 bases, with 13 bases sitting between them. The CDR3 bases are TGTGCCAGCAGCTTGAAGACTAGTCGGAACTATGGCTACACCTTC. Protein: CASSLKTSRNYGYTF.

As regards this clonotype: A much more abundant neighbour one base away suggests this may be a read error. The chain employs TRBV7-2 and TRBJ1-2; the D gene is possibly TRBD1 (6 bases). Germline CDR1 and CDR2: SGHTA and FQGNSA. CDR3 length equals 13 residues. V was shortened by 4 bases and J by 8 bases, with 14 bases between the two germline ends. CDR3 DNA: TGTGCCAGCAGCTCGGAACAGGGCTTCGGCTACACCTTC. Protein sequence: CASSSEQGFGYTF.

This clonotype was detected a few times. The chain recombines TRBV14 with TRBJ1-1; 7 bases align to TRBD1. CDR1 and CDR2 from the germline V gene are SGHDN and FVKESK. V lost 2 bases, J lost 1 base, and 7 bases stayed unmatched. This CDR3 region has 16 residues. The CDR3 sequence: CASSQYHRDRNTEAFF. Here the CDR3 DNA reads TGTGCCAGCAGCCAATACCACCGGGACAGGAACACTGAAGCTTTCTTT.

About this clonotype itself: At one of its ends the junction is not consistent with the germline gene, which may arise from a read error. This chain connects TRBV30 to TRBJ1-1, with 7 positions matching TRBD1. The CDR3 covers 13 residues. From germline, CDR1 is GTSNPN and CDR2 SVGIG (reference sequence). CDR3: CVWSGDRNTEAFF. The CDR3 DNA follows: TGTGTCTGGAGTGGGGACAGGAACACTGAAGCTTTCTTT.

The chain recombines TRBV2 with TRBJ1-6, with a tentative D call TRBD1 (6 bases). Trimming left V 4 bases short and J 4 bases short, with 11 bases between. Germline V gives CDR1 SNHLY, CDR2 FYNNEI. The CDR3 consists of 15 residues. The CDR3 sequence is CASSAFQGYNSPLHF. The CDR3 DNA reads TGTGCCAGCAGTGCTTTTCAGGGGTATAATTCACCCCTCCACTTT. The full variable domain, with the rest looked up from reference TRBV2 and TRBJ1-6, is EPEVTQTPSHQVTQMGQEVILRCVPISNHLYFYWYRQILGQKVEFLVSFYNNEISEKSEIFDDQFSVERPDGSNFTLKIRSTKLEDSAMYFCASSAFQGYNSPLHFGNGTRLTVT.

The rearrangement links TRBV28 to TRBJ1-2; D is unresolved. This CDR3 is built from 14 residues. Per the germline V gene, CDR1 is MDHEN and CDR2 is SYDVKM. V was clipped by 8 bases and J by 12 bases, with 25 bases between them. The CDR3 sequence is CASCEGVSLFSDTF. The CDR3 bases are TGTGCCAGCTGCGAGGGAGTTTCCCTATTTTCAGACACCTTC.

The chain couples TRBV7-2 to TRBJ2-7; 12 bases are a match to TRBD2. The CDR3 has 16 residues. The V and J ends lost 8 bases and 3 bases, in that order; junction bases with no gene match: 11. Germline V gene lookup returns CDR1 SGHTA and CDR2 FQGNSA. CDR3 in amino acids: CASRLAGGLRGYEQYF. Here the CDR3 DNA reads TGTGCCAGCCGGCTAGCGGGAGGGCTCAGGGGCTACGAGCAGTACTTC.

This sequence joins TRBV29-1 and TRBJ2-5; D possibly uses TRBD1 or TRBD2 (5 bases each). V lost 5 bases to trimming and J lost 5 bases, with 18 bases between them. The CDR3 length is 14 residues. CDR1 is SQVTM and CDR2 is ANQGSEA in the germline V gene. For the CDR3, the DNA is TGCAGCGTTTGTGTTGGGGGTTTGTGGGAGACCCAGTACTTC. This sequence encodes CSVCVGGLWETQYF.